This TCR beta chain was found in a study of cytomegalovirus exposure and HLA in healthy donors. The PCR contained 60 Vbeta and 13 Jbeta primers. Assay: immunoSEQ multiplex PCR; the TCRdb copy retains only in-frame clones and omits some. The sample shows 130,000 to 150,000 clones, over 60% of them seen only once. The length of the CDR3 is 15 residues. The germline CDR1 and CDR2 sequences are KGHSH and LQKENI. Trimming pared 0 bases from V and 6 bases from J, leaving 14 bases between. The sample consisted of PBMCs. This sequence was found in a man between 35 and 55 years old in good health and CMV-seropositive. The chain has TRBV18 and TRBJ1-2; TRBD1 might be the D (5 bases). The chain's CDR3 is CASSPPSRAANGYTF. Here the CDR3 DNA reads TGTGCCAGCTCACCACCGTCCAGGGCGGCGAATGGCTACACCTTC. The full variable domain, with the rest looked up from reference TRBV18 and TRBJ1-2, is NAGVMQNPRHLVRRRGQEARLRCSPMKGHSHVYWYRQLPEEGLKFMVYLQKENIIDESGMPKERFSAEFPKEGPSILRIQQVVRGDSAAYFCASSPPSRAANGYTFGSGTRLTVV.